This record looks at one TCR beta chain sequence and its context. The CDR3 has 14 residues. Trimming removed 1 base at V and 7 bases at J, with 13 bases between. Germline CDR1 is SGHAT and CDR2 is FQNNGV. These data come from a study of blood T cell repertoires in COVID-19. Whole-study context: The United States, Italy and Spain provided the acute and convalescent COVID-19 samples. PBMCs, B-cell-depleted T cells, or T cells provided the cDNA or gDNA that made up the material.

Original processing notes: Estimated nucleated cell counts came from reference gene primer amplification. Measured with immunoSEQ multiplex PCR; TCRdb has only the in-frame clones, and not every one. The D gene and trimming were derived from the DNA, and the V and J assignments and clone size from that table. Among 100,000 or so clones, under 90% were seen once, and the ten largest hold 9.5% to 15%. The origin of this receptor is a human donor in a cohort sampled during active COVID-19. Sequenced sample: peripheral blood. The V call is TRBV11-2, the J call TRBJ1-1, with D uncertain. The CDR3 DNA reads TGTGCCAGCAGCTTAGGGGTCCTAGCCGGTGAAGCTTTCTTT. Translated: CASSLGVLAGEAFF.